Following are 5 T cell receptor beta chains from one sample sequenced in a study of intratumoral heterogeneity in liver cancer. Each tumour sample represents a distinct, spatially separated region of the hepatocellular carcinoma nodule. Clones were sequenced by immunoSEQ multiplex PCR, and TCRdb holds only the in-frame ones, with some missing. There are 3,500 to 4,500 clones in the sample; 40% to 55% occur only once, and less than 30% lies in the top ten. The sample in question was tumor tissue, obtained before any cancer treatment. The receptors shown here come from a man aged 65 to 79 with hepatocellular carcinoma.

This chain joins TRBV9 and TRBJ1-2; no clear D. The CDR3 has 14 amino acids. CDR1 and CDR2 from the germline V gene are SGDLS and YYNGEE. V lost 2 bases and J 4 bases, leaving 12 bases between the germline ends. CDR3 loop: CASSVEDGPYGYTF. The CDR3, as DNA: TGTGCCAGCAGCGTTGAGGACGGACCCTATGGCTACACCTTC.

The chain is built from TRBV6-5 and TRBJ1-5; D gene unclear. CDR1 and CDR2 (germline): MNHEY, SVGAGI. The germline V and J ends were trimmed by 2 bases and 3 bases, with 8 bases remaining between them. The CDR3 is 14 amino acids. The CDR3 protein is CASSYLRNNQPQHF. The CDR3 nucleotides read TGTGCCAGCAGTTACCTCAGAAACAATCAGCCCCAGCATTTT.

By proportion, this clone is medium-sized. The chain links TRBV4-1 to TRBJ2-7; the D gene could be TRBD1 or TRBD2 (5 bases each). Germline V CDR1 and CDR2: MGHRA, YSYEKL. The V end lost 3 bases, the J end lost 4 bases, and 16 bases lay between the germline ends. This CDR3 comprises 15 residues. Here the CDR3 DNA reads TGCGCCAGCAGCCAGACACCGGGACCCCTATACGAGCAGTACTTC. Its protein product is CASSQTPGPLYEQYF.

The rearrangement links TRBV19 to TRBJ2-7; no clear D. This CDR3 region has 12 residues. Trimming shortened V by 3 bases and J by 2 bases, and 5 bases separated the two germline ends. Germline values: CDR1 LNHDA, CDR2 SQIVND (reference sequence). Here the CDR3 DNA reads TGTGCCAGTAGTATCGGTACCTACGAGCAGTACTTC. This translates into CASSIGTYEQYF.

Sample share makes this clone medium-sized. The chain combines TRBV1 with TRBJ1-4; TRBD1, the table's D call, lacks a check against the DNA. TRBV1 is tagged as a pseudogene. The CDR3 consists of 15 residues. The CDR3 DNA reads TGCACCAGCAGCCAACCGACAGGGCGTGCGCCTAAACTGTTTTTT. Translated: CTSSQPTGRAPKLFF.